Listed here is a single TCR beta chain. Measured with immunoSEQ multiplex PCR; TCRdb has only the in-frame clones, and not every one. Of some 200,000 clones listed, 84% are singletons. The data belong to a study of blood T cell repertoires in COVID-19. About the research overall: Donors in the United States, Italy and Spain gave samples during acute or convalescent COVID-19. T cells, B-cell-depleted T cells, or PBMCs supplied cDNA or gDNA.

Germline CDR1 and CDR2: MNHEY and SMNVEV (reference sequence). The CDR3 is 16 amino acids. With 5 bases removed from V and 0 bases from J, the gap between germline ends came to 11 bases. Sequencing was performed on peripheral blood. This TCR was sampled from a woman aged 40 to 50 who had recovered from COVID-19. The chain uses TRBV27 and TRBJ2-6; unclear D gene. The CDR3 region is CASSPGLGSGANVLTF. The DNA for the CDR3 is TGTGCCAGCAGTCCCGGCCTAGGCTCTGGGGCCAACGTCCTGACTTTC. Variable domain in full (rest from reference TRBV27 and TRBJ2-6): EAQVTQNPRYLITVTGKKLTVTCSQNMNHEYMSWYRQDPGLGLRQIYYSMNVEVTDKGDVPEGYKVSRKEKRNFPLILESPSPNQTSLYFCASSPGLGSGANVLTFGAGSRLTVL.